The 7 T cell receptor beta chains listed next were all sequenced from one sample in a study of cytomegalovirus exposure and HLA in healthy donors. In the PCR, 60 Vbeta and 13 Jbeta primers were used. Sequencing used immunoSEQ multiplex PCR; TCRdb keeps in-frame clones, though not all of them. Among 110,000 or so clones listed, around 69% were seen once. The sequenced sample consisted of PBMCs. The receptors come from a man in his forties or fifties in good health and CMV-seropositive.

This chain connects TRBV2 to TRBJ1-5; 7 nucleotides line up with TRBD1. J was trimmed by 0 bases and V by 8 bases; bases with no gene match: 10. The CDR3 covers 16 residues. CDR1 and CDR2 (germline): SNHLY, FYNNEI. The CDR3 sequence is CASGGQSIYSNQPQHF. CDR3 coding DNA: TGTGCCAGCGGGGGACAGTCCATCTATAGCAATCAGCCCCAGCATTTT. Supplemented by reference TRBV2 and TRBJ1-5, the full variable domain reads EPEVTQTPSHQVTQMGQEVILRCVPISNHLYFYWYRQILGQKVEFLVSFYNNEISEKSEIFDDQFSVERPDGSNFTLKIRSTKLEDSAMYFCASGGQSIYSNQPQHFGDGTRLSIL.

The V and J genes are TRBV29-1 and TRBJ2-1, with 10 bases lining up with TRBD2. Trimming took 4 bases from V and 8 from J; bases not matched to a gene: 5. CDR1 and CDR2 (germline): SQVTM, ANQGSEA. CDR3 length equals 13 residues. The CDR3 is CSVGAGGWDEQFF. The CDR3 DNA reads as TGCAGCGTTGGAGCGGGAGGGTGGGATGAGCAGTTCTTC.

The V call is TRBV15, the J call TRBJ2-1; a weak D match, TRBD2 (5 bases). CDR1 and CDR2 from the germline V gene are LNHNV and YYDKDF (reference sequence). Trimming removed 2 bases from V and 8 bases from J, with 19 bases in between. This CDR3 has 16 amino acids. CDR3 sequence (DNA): TGTGCCACCAGCAGAACCGCAGCGGTTATAGGAGATGAGCAGTTCTTC. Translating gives CATSRTAAVIGDEQFF.

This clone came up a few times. The CDR3 loop is CASIASGHGTDTQYF. The CDR3 DNA reads as TGTGCCAGCATAGCTAGCGGACACGGCACAGATACGCAGTATTTT. The J gene is TRBJ2-3, the V gene TRBV6-1; 7 nucleotides line up with TRBD2. The CDR3 contains 15 residues. Germline CDR1 and CDR2: MNHNS and SASEGT. V gave up 7 bases and J gave up 1 base; unmatched junction bases: 8.

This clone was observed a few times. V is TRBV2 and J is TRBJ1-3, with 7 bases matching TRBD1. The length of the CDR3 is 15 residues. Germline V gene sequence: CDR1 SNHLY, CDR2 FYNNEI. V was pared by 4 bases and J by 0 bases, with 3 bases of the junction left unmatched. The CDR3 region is CASSGQGFSGNTIYF. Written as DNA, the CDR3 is TGTGCCAGCAGTGGACAGGGATTCTCTGGAAACACCATATATTTT.

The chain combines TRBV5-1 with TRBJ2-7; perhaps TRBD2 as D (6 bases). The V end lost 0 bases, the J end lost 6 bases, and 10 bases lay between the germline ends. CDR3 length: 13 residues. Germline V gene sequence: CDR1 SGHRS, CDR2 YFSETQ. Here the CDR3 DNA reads TGCGCCAGCAGCTTGGCCGGACTACGCGAGCAGTACTTC. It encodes CASSLAGLREQYF.

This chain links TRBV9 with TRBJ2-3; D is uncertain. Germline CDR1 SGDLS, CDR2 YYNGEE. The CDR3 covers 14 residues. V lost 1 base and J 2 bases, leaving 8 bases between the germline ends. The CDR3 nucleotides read TGTGCCAGCAGCGTAATAGCAGCCACAGATACGCAGTATTTT. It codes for CASSVIAATDTQYF.